Each of the 29 T cell receptor beta chains below was sequenced from the same sample in a study of shared clonotypes between healthy human individuals. CD45RO negativity and positive selection for CCR7 defined naive CD8 cells, a population that excluded terminally differentiated effector memory CD45RA+ cells. The method was immunoSEQ multiplex PCR; TCRdb's version includes in-frame clones alone and lacks a portion of them. The table lists about 2.2 million clones, 93% of them singletons. Input material: naive CD8+ T cells from PBMCs. These receptors were obtained from a man younger than 35 in good health. Some clones in this sample may be carry-over from other donors' samples.

The J gene is TRBJ1-2, the V gene TRBV14; 10 bases match TRBD1. Germline values: CDR1 SGHDN, CDR2 FVKESK. V lost 1 base to trimming and J lost 8 bases; unmatched junction nucleotides: 4. CDR3 length equals 14 residues. The CDR3 sequence is CASSQGQGAWGYTF. The CDR3 region has the DNA TGTGCCAGCAGCCAAGGACAGGGGGCTTGGGGCTACACCTTC. Supplemented by reference TRBV14 and TRBJ1-2, the full variable domain reads EAGVTQFPSHSVIEKGQTVTLRCDPISGHDNLYWYRRVMGKEIKFLLHFVKESKQDESGMPNNRFLAERTGGTYSTLKVQPAELEDSGVYFCASSQGQGAWGYTFGSGTRLTVV.

The chain is built from TRBV13 and TRBJ1-2; 12 nucleotides match TRBD1. Germline V gene sequence: CDR1 PRHDT, CDR2 FYEKMQ (reference sequence). J was trimmed by 1 base and V by 4 bases; bases with no gene match: 7. The CDR3 length is 17 residues. The CDR3 protein is CASSSGTGGPLNYGYTF. CDR3 coding DNA: TGTGCCAGCAGCTCGGGGACAGGGGGCCCCCTTAACTATGGCTACACCTTC. Full variable domain (outside the CDR3, taken from reference TRBV13 and TRBJ1-2): AAGVIQSPRHLIKEKRETATLKCYPIPRHDTVYWYQQGPGQDPQFLISFYEKMQSDKGSIPDRFSAQQFSDYHSELNMSSLELGDSALYFCASSSGTGGPLNYGYTFGSGTRLTVV.

The chain combines TRBV19 with TRBJ2-1; TRBD2 agrees at 15 bases. There are 16 residues in the CDR3. V lost 4 bases to trimming and J lost 9 bases; unmatched junction nucleotides: 7. CDR1 is LNHDA and CDR2 is SQIVND in the germline V gene (reference sequence). Written as DNA, the CDR3 is TGTGCCAGTAGTACGGGACTAGCGGGAGGCCTACGTGAGCAGTTCTTC. Translated, it gives CASSTGLAGGLREQFF.

This clone was detected a few times. The chain joins TRBV2 to TRBJ1-1; D is undetermined. The CDR3 covers 14 residues. Germline CDR1 and CDR2: SNHLY and FYNNEI. V dropped 1 base and J dropped 4 bases, with 10 bases sitting between them. The CDR3 sequence is CASSEGGLGTEAFF. The DNA of the CDR3 is TGTGCCAGCAGTGAAGGAGGGCTGGGCACTGAAGCTTTCTTT.

The genes are TRBV11-2 and TRBJ2-7; the D gene is possibly TRBD1 (6 bases). Germline CDR1 reads SGHAT; CDR2 reads FQNNGV. The V end was cut by 4 bases, the J end by 7 bases, with 17 bases between. The CDR3 is 14 amino acids. The CDR3 spells CASSYRQELTEQYF. CDR3 coding DNA: TGTGCCAGCAGCTACAGACAGGAACTAACTGAGCAGTACTTC.

The chain joins TRBV19 to TRBJ1-1; possible D gene TRBD1, 5 bases. The CDR3 length is 15 residues. Germline V gene sequence: CDR1 LNHDA, CDR2 SQIVND (reference sequence). V lost 9 bases to trimming and J lost 1 base, with 18 bases between them. The CDR3 region has the DNA TGTGCCAGGTTTCAGGGAAGAAGGGGGAACACTGAAGCTTTCTTT. This translates into CARFQGRRGNTEAFF.

Turning to this clone: This same CDR3 is encoded by further DNA sequences in the sample. The chain uses TRBV11-2 and TRBJ2-1; D remains ambiguous. Per the germline V gene, CDR1 is SGHAT and CDR2 is FQNNGV. Trimming removed 1 base from V and 3 bases from J, with 4 bases in between. The CDR3 extends over 13 amino acids. CDR3 residues: CASSLGLYNEQFF. In DNA form, the CDR3 reads TGTGCCAGCAGCTTAGGTCTCTACAATGAGCAGTTCTTC.

V usage is TRBV4-1 and J usage is TRBJ2-1, with 8 nucleotides matching TRBD1. The CDR3 runs 17 residues. V shed 2 bases and J 5 bases; nucleotides not matched to a gene: 11. CDR1 and CDR2 from the germline V gene are MGHRA and YSYEKL. DNA for the CDR3: TGCGCCAGCAGCCAAACCCCAGGGGGCCTTCTCCACAATGAGCAGTTCTTC. This gives the protein CASSQTPGGLLHNEQFF.

The genes are TRBV27 and TRBJ2-6, with unresolved D. The germline CDR1 and CDR2 sequences are MNHEY and SMNVEV (reference sequence). V lost 6 bases to trimming and J lost 0 bases, with 18 bases between them. The CDR3 is made up of 18 amino acids. The CDR3 loop is CASSPLRYVGSGANVLTF. CDR3 DNA: TGTGCCAGCAGCCCCCTTCGGTATGTTGGCTCTGGGGCCAACGTCCTGACTTTC.

The rearrangement uses TRBV7-9 and TRBJ2-7; D is tentatively TRBD1 or TRBD2 (5 bases each). The CDR3 runs to 15 residues. The V end lost 5 bases, the J end lost 2 bases, and 16 bases lay between the germline ends. CDR1 is SEHNR, CDR2 FQNEAQ, per germline (reference sequence). DNA for the CDR3: TGTGCCAGCAGCGGGGGAGACACTCCGCCCTACGAGCAGTACTTC. Translation gives CASSGGDTPPYEQYF.

This clone was seen once. This chain links TRBV28 with TRBJ2-7; 7 positions match TRBD1. The CDR3 extends over 14 amino acids. J gave up 2 bases and V 5 bases, and 6 bases lay outside the gene matches. CDR1 and CDR2 (germline): MDHEN, SYDVKM. CDR3 bases: TGTGCCAGCAGTCCCCTGACAGGGACCTACGAGCAGTACTTC. It yields the protein CASSPLTGTYEQYF. Drawing the rest from reference TRBV28 and TRBJ2-7, the complete variable domain is DVKVTQSSRYLVKRTGEKVFLECVQDMDHENMFWYRQDPGLGLRLIYFSYDVKMKEKGDIPEGYSVSREKKERFSLILESASTNQTSMYLCASSPLTGTYEQYFGPGTRLTVT.

This clone occurred a few times. V gene TRBV27 combines with J gene TRBJ1-1, with 10 bases aligning to TRBD1. Germline CDR1 and CDR2: MNHEY and SMNVEV (reference sequence). The CDR3 consists of 15 residues. Germline trimming cut 0 bases from V and 5 bases from J; bases unmatched to any gene: 3. CDR3: CASSLSTGGLTEAFF. Written as DNA, the CDR3 is TGTGCCAGCAGTTTATCGACAGGGGGCTTAACTGAAGCTTTCTTT.

The chain has TRBV2 and TRBJ2-5; unclear D gene. There are 13 residues in the CDR3. The V end was cut by 2 bases, the J end by 0 bases, with 4 bases between. Per the germline V gene, CDR1 is SNHLY and CDR2 is FYNNEI. DNA for the CDR3: TGTGCCAGCAGTGAAAGGGACCAAGAGACCCAGTACTTC. This codes for CASSERDQETQYF. The full variable domain, with the rest looked up from reference TRBV2 and TRBJ2-5, is EPEVTQTPSHQVTQMGQEVILRCVPISNHLYFYWYRQILGQKVEFLVSFYNNEISEKSEIFDDQFSVERPDGSNFTLKIRSTKLEDSAMYFCASSERDQETQYFGPGTRLLVL.

The CDR3 reads CASSYPPGQGAKNIQYF. DNA for the CDR3: TGTGCCAGCAGCTACCCCCCGGGACAGGGGGCCAAAAACATTCAGTACTTC. V and J are TRBV7-9 and TRBJ2-4; 10 bases align to TRBD1. With 4 bases clipped from V and 1 base from J, the junction kept 7 bases outside the gene matches. CDR1 SEHNR and CDR2 FQNEAQ come from the germline V gene (reference sequence). This CDR3 contains 17 residues. The full variable domain, its missing parts supplied by reference TRBV7-9 and TRBJ2-4, is DTGVSQNPRHKITKRGQNVTFRCDPISEHNRLYWYRQTLGQGPEFLTYFQNEAQLEKSRLLSDRFSAERPKGSFSTLEIQRTEQGDSAMYLCASSYPPGQGAKNIQYFGAGTRLSVL.

This clone occurred once. The V gene is TRBV21-1, the J gene TRBJ1-4. TRBV21-1 is a listed pseudogene. The CDR3 has 21 residues. The CDR3 protein is CARIWGNVGCEYFATNEKLFF. The DNA for the CDR3 is TGTGCCAGGATCTGGGGTAATGTGGGGTGTGAGTACTTTGCAACTAATGAAAAACTGTTTTTT.

The rearrangement links TRBV7-9 to TRBJ2-7; D is tentatively TRBD1 or TRBD2 (5 bases each). The germline V and J ends were trimmed by 4 bases and 5 bases, with 18 bases remaining between them. Germline V CDR1 and CDR2: SEHNR, FQNEAQ (reference sequence). The CDR3 has 15 residues. The DNA for the CDR3 is TGTGCCAGCAGCTCCCGGGACGTTAGGGCCCACGAGCAGTACTTC. This sequence encodes CASSSRDVRAHEQYF.

The chain recombines TRBV7-2 with TRBJ1-1; tentatively, D is TRBD1 (6 bases). This CDR3 is built from 15 residues. CDR1 SGHTA and CDR2 FQGNSA come from the germline V gene. The ends were cut back, 3 bases at V and 5 bases at J, with 16 bases in the middle. CDR3 nucleotide sequence: TGTGCCAGCAGCTTCCTGGAGGGGGTCGGGACTGAAGCTTTCTTT. Its translation: CASSFLEGVGTEAFF.

The chain is built from TRBV10-3 and TRBJ1-2; 7 bases are shared with TRBD1. V trimming: 4 bases; J trimming: 8 bases; junction bases outside the gene matches: 10. The CDR3 length is 14 residues. Germline V gene sequence: CDR1 ENHRY, CDR2 SYGVKD. CDR3: CAISGNYRGGGYTF. DNA for the CDR3: TGTGCCATCAGTGGAAATTACAGGGGCGGGGGCTACACCTTC.

The genes are TRBV27 and TRBJ2-7; either TRBD1 or TRBD2 may fit D (5 bases each). Germline CDR1 reads MNHEY; CDR2 reads SMNVEV (reference sequence). CDR3 size: 14 residues. The V gene lost 0 bases and the J gene lost 9 bases, with 15 bases spanning the gap. The CDR3 nucleotides read TGTGCCAGCAGTTTATCTCCCGGGGCACTCGGGCAGTACTTC. Amino acid sequence: CASSLSPGALGQYF.

This chain uses TRBV7-9 with TRBJ2-7; 7 nucleotides agree with TRBD1. The CDR3 totals 15 residues. The J segment lost 0 bases and the V segment lost 5 bases, leaving 7 bases of the junction unmatched. CDR1 and CDR2 (germline): SEHNR, FQNEAQ (reference sequence). CDR3 loop: CASSNRGLSSYEQYF. The DNA for the CDR3 is TGTGCCAGCAGCAACAGGGGTCTCAGCTCCTACGAGCAGTACTTC.

V gene TRBV19 combines with J gene TRBJ1-5; the D gene is possibly TRBD1 (5 bases). Germline CDR1 is LNHDA and CDR2 is SQIVND (reference sequence). The CDR3 runs to 14 residues. V lost 8 bases, J lost 4 bases, and 15 bases lay in between. CDR3 protein: CASSPWQGNQPQHF. The CDR3 bases are TGTGCCAGTTCGCCCTGGCAGGGAAATCAGCCCCAGCATTTT.

The genes are TRBV28 and TRBJ2-3; 9 bases align to TRBD2. The ends lost 3 bases at V and 2 bases at J; junction bases unmatched: 6. This CDR3 region has 16 residues. CDR1 and CDR2 (germline): MDHEN, SYDVKM. For the CDR3, the DNA is TGTGCCAGCAGTTTTAGCGGGAGTGAGTTCACAGATACGCAGTATTTT. This gives the protein CASSFSGSEFTDTQYF.

In DNA, the CDR3 is TGTGCCAGCAGTTTACCGCCCGGGACAGGGCGGTACGAGCAGTACTTC. Translation gives CASSLPPGTGRYEQYF. The V gene is TRBV27, the J gene TRBJ2-7; TRBD1 matches at 9 bases. In germline, CDR1 is MNHEY, CDR2 SMNVEV (reference sequence). The CDR3 has 16 residues. After removal of 2 bases from V and 4 bases from J, the junction contained 9 bases not matched to a gene.

The CDR3 bases are TGTGCCAGTAGTATTACGGGGAACCTCTACAATGAGCAGTTCTTC. Its protein product is CASSITGNLYNEQFF. The chain employs TRBV19 and TRBJ2-1; a possible D gene is TRBD2 (5 bases). Between the trimmed V and J ends, which lost 3 bases and 3 bases, there was a span of 12 bases. From germline, CDR1 is LNHDA and CDR2 SQIVND (reference sequence). This CDR3 has 15 amino acids.

This chain joins TRBV7-9 and TRBJ2-1; 9 bases align to TRBD2. V was pared by 1 base and J by 13 bases, with 5 bases of the junction left unmatched. Germline lookup yields CDR1 SEHNR and CDR2 FQNEAQ (reference sequence). CDR3 length: 13 residues. The CDR3, as DNA: TGTGCCAGCAGCTTAGGAGTAGCGGGGGAACAGTTCTTC. Protein: CASSLGVAGEQFF.

The chain has TRBV7-2 and TRBJ1-2; D uncertain. The CDR3 covers 15 residues. Trimming pared 0 bases from V and 0 bases from J, leaving 8 bases between. The germline V gene encodes CDR1 SGHTA and CDR2 FQGNSA. In DNA, the CDR3 is TGTGCCAGCAGCTTAGCGGGGAGTCCTAACTATGGCTACACCTTC. Its protein product is CASSLAGSPNYGYTF.

The chain uses TRBV29-1 and TRBJ2-3, with a possible D match to TRBD1 (6 bases). Trimming took 6 bases from V and 0 from J, leaving 13 bases between them. The CDR3 loop spans 14 amino acids. Germline V gene lookup returns CDR1 SQVTM and CDR2 ANQGSEA. Here the CDR3 reads CSVGANYSTDTQYF. As DNA, the CDR3 is TGCAGCGTGGGGGCGAACTATAGCACAGATACGCAGTATTTT.

This clone is a singleton in its sample. Other DNA sequences within the sample encode an identical CDR3. The rearrangement uses TRBV6-1 and TRBJ2-7; TRBD2 is a possible D gene (5 bases). Germline V lookup: CDR1 MNHNS, CDR2 SASEGT. This CDR3 spans 13 amino acids. V was clipped by 1 base and J by 4 bases, with 8 bases between them. The DNA of the CDR3 is TGTGCCAGCAGTGAAGTTCGAGGGTACGAGCAGTACTTC. It specifies CASSEVRGYEQYF.

This clone was seen a single time. CDR3 in amino acids: CASSFGGFNQPQHF. Written as DNA, the CDR3 is TGTGCCAGCAGTTTCGGGGGGTTCAATCAGCCCCAGCATTTT. The gene calls are TRBV28 and TRBJ1-5; D may be TRBD1 (5 bases). The V gene's germline CDR1 is MDHEN and CDR2 SYDVKM. CDR3 length: 14 amino acids. V lost 3 bases, J lost 3 bases, and 9 bases lay in between.